This T cell receptor beta chain was found in a study of blood T cells in healthy people across ages. Study-level points and caveats: Diversity estimates from one million T cells were considered underestimates. TCR beta diversity per million T cells fell roughly linearly with age.

As concerns this clonotype: Its antigen is unknown.

Next came a second PCR, run for about 7 to 12 cycles, which used a sample-barcoded 5' primer along with a J-beta primer mix. A template-switch adaptor with 12 random nucleotides tagged each cDNA molecule. Samples each returned at least 2.5 million CDR3-containing paired-end reads. TCRdb itself ran the 5' RACE reads through MiXCR, one entry per CDR3 protein. The repertoire holds roughly 1,300,000 distinct CDR3 sequences, approximately 59% seen once, with more than 6% in the top ten. Sequenced material: blood. The receptor's source is a man between 18 and 29 years old in good health.

In DNA, the CDR3 is TGCAGCGTTGAAAAGGACGGGACAGGGGAGCAGTTCTTC. This encodes CSVEKDGTGEQFF. J is TRBJ2-1 and V is TRBV29-1, with 9 bases lining up with TRBD1. The V segment lost 2 bases and the J segment 10 bases; nucleotides outside the gene matches: 6. Germline V gene data show CDR1 as SQVTM and CDR2 as ANQGSEA. The CDR3 loop spans 13 amino acids.